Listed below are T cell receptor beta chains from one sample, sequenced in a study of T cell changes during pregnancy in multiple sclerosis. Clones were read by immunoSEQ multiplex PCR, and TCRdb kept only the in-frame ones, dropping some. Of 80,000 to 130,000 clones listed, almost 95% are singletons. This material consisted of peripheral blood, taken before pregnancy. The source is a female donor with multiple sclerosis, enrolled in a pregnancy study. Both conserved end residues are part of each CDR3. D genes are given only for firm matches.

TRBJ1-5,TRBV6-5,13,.,CASSAAGGQPQHF,TGTGCCAGCAGCGCGGCGGGGGGACAGCCCCAGCATTTT
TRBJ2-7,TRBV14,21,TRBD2,CASSQVARTSGSSPYSYEQYF,TGTGCCAGCAGCCAAGTCGCGAGGACTAGCGGGAGTAGCCCCTACTCCTACGAGCAGTACTTC
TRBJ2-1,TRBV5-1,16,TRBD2,CASSGRGLAGVNEQFF,TGCGCCAGCAGCGGCCGGGGACTAGCGGGAGTCAATGAGCAGTTCTTC
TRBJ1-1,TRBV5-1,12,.,CASSLVSGGAFF,TGCGCCAGCAGCTTGGTCTCCGGGGGGGCTTTCTTT
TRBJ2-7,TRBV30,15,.,CAWGAPPGGVYEQYF,TGTGCCTGGGGAGCCCCCCCGGGCGGGGTCTACGAGCAGTACTTC
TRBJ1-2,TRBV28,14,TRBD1,CASRGTGNVMGYTF,TGTGCCAGCAGGGGGACAGGAAATGTGATGGGCTACACCTTC
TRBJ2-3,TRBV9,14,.,CASSVEGETDTQYF,TGTGCCAGCAGCGTAGAAGGAGAAACAGATACGCAGTATTTT
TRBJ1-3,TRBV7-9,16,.,CASSLVRGAVGNTIYF,TGTGCCAGCAGCTTAGTCAGGGGCGCGGTTGGAAACACCATATATTTT
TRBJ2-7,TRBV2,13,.,CASSENTGNEQYF,TGTGCCAGCAGTGAAAATACGGGTAACGAGCAGTACTTC
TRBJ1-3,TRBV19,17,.,CASHGLGLDNSGNTIYF,TGTGCCAGCCATGGTTTGGGACTGGATAACTCTGGAAACACCATATATTTT
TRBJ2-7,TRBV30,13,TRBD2,CAWSLTSFYEQYF,TGTGCCTGGAGCCTGACTAGCTTCTACGAGCAGTACTTC
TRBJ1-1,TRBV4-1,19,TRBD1,CASSRKFLDRGRMNTEAFF,TGCGCCAGCAGCCGGAAGTTCCTGGACAGGGGGAGAATGAACACTGAAGCTTTCTTT
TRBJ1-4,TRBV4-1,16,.,CASSLREIITNEKLFF,TGCGCCAGCAGCCTCAGGGAAATCATAACTAATGAAAAACTGTTTTTT
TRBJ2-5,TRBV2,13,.,CASRHGPQETQYF,TGTGCCAGCAGACATGGCCCGCAAGAGACCCAGTACTTC
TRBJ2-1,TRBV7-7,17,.,CASSPSDGGLPYNEQFF,TGTGCCAGCAGCCCTAGCGATGGGGGACTCCCCTACAATGAGCAGTTCTTC
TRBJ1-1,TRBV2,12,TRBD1,CASSPRTGFAFF,TGTGCCAGCAGTCCCCGGACAGGGTTTGCTTTCTTT